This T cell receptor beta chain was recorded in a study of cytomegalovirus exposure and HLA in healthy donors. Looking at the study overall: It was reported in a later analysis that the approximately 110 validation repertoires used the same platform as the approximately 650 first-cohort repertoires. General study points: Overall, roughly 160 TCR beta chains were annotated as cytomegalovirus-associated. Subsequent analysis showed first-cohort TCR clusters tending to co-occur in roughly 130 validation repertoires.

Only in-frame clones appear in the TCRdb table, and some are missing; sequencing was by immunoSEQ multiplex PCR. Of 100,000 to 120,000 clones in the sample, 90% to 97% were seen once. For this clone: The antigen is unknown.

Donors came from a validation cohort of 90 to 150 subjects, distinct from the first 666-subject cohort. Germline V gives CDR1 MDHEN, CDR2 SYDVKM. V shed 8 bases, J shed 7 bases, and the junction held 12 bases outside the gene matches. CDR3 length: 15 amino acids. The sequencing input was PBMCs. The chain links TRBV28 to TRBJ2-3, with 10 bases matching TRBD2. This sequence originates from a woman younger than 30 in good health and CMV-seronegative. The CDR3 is CASAQPGLALNTQYF. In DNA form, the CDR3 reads TGTGCCAGCGCCCAACCGGGACTAGCGTTAAATACGCAGTATTTT.